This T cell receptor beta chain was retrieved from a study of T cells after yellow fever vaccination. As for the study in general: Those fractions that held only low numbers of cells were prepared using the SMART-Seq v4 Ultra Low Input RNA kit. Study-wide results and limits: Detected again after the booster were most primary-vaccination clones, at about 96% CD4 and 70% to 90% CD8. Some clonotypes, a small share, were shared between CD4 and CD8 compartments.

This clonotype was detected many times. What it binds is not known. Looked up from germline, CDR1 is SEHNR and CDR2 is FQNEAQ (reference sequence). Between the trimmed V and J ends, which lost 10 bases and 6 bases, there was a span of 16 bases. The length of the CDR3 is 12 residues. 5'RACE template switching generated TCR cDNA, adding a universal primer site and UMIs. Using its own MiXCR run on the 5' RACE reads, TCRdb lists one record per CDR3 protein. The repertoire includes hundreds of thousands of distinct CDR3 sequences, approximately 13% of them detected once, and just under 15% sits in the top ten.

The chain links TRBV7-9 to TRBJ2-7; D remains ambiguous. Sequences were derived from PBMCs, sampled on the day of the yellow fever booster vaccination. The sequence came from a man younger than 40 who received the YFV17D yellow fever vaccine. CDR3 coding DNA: TGTGCCATCTGGGATGAAAGAACCGAGCAGTACTTC. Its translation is CAIWDERTEQYF.